This TCR beta chain was captured by sequencing in a study of cytomegalovirus exposure and HLA in healthy donors. The CDR3 runs 12 residues. The germline V gene has CDR1 SQVTM and CDR2 ANQGSEA. V was trimmed by 4 bases and J by 3 bases, leaving 9 bases between them. Amplification used 60 Vbeta primers and 13 Jbeta primers. Profiling relied on immunoSEQ multiplex PCR, and the TCRdb table lists in-frame clones only, not all of them. In the table there are 100,000 to 150,000 clones, roughly 80% of which are singletons. This chain links TRBV29-1 with TRBJ1-2, with D unclear. This clonotype was obtained from a woman in her forties in good health and CMV-seronegative. Sequencing was done on a sample of PBMCs. As DNA, the CDR3 is TGCAGCGTTGCCGTCAGTCACTATGGCTACACCTTC. It encodes CSVAVSHYGYTF.